This T cell receptor (beta chain) derives from a study of PD-1 blockade in classical Hodgkin lymphoma. Specified time point: cycle 4 day 1 (C4D1), after 6 weeks of nivolumab. Exposure to brentuximab vedotin varied, and each patient had relapsed following autologous stem cell transplantation. About this clone: The antigen remains unidentified.

CDR3 length equals 14 residues. The germline V gene encodes CDR1 SGHVS and CDR2 FNYEAQ. V gave up 3 bases and J gave up 7 bases; unmatched junction bases: 4. Method: immunoSEQ multiplex PCR; TCRdb's copy keeps in-frame clones and lacks some. The table has about 89,000 clones, 90% seen once; the top ten hold about 2.9%. Regarding the study as a whole: Initiation of nivolumab under 1 year after ASCT led to exclusion of patients. Complete responders matched newly diagnosed patients in baseline diversity. At C4D1, TCR diversity had climbed significantly for CD4+ cells, though not for CD8+ cells.

Sequenced material: peripheral blood mononuclear cells (PBMCs), taken before the fourth cycle of nivolumab. The J gene is TRBJ2-2, the V gene TRBV7-6, with 8 nucleotides matching TRBD2. This sequence originates from a human donor with classical Hodgkin lymphoma. This CDR3 is CASSFSGVDGELFF. DNA of the CDR3: TGTGCCAGCAGCTTTAGCGGGGTTGACGGGGAGCTGTTTTTT.